Listed below are T cell receptor beta chains from one sample, sequenced in a study of cytomegalovirus exposure and HLA in healthy donors. Sequencing was performed with immunoSEQ multiplex PCR; in TCRdb, only in-frame clones are kept and a portion is missing. The sample holds under 200,000 clones. The source material was PBMCs. The origin of the receptors is a man aged 30 to 39 in good health and CMV-seronegative. The CDR3 runs from the conserved cysteine through the conserved F or W. D genes are given only for firm matches.

v_gene	d_gene	j_gene	CDR3aa	CDR3nt
TRBV9	TRBD1	TRBJ2-7	CASSVVGYFRGRHEQYF	TGTGCCAGCAGCGTAGTAGGCTACTTCAGGGGGCGACACGAGCAGTACTTC
TRBV25-1	TRBD2	TRBJ2-7	CASSDTTAGDYEQYF	TGTGCCAGCAGTGATACAACAGCGGGGGACTACGAGCAGTACTTC
TRBV5-5	TRBD2	TRBJ2-2	CASSFGRLAGGLGELFF	TGTGCCAGCAGCTTTGGCCGACTAGCGGGGGGCCTCGGGGAGCTGTTTTTT
TRBV25-1	.	TRBJ2-7	CASSAQSYEQYF	TGTGCCAGCAGTGCACAGAGCTACGAGCAGTACTTC
TRBV5-4	.	TRBJ2-7	CASSLKGVHEQYF	TGTGCCAGCAGCTTGAAGGGGGTACACGAGCAGTACTTC
TRBV6-6	.	TRBJ1-2	CASSYRVANYGYTF	TGTGCCAGCAGTTACAGAGTCGCTAACTATGGCTACACCTTC
TRBV2	.	TRBJ1-5	CASRPEEGTIQPQHF	TGTGCCAGCAGACCCGAAGAGGGAACGATTCAGCCCCAGCATTTT
TRBV6-6	.	TRBJ2-6	CASSYQGSSGANVLTF	TGTGCCAGCAGTTACCAGGGTAGCTCTGGGGCCAACGTCCTGACTTTC
TRBV5-4	.	TRBJ2-7	CASSLPARSSYEQYF	TGTGCCAGCAGCTTGCCAGCCCGGAGCTCCTACGAGCAGTACTTC
TRBV5-1	TRBD2	TRBJ2-7	CASSLWGRAGVSDEQYF	TGCGCCAGCAGCTTGTGGGGCCGAGCGGGAGTCTCGGATGAGCAGTACTTC